This TCR beta chain stems from a study of persistence of HIV-infected CD4 T cells. The immunoSEQ assay was version 4, run in survey mode. Clones were sequenced by immunoSEQ multiplex PCR, and TCRdb holds only the in-frame ones, with some missing. The table includes about 37,000 clones, around 80% detected once. The stimulus was lysate of CMV-infected fibroblasts, 10 ug/mL. CD40L-negative CD69-negative CD45RO-high memory CD4+ T cells were sorted as populations depleted of antigen-responding cells. Inclusion required CMV-positive serology and CD4+ counts above 400 cells/uL. Before stimulation, PBMCs underwent CD8+ T cell depletion. Comments on this clone: Antigen: not known.

This CDR3 has 13 residues. CDR1 is SGDLS and CDR2 is YYNGEE in the germline V gene. Trimming cost V 4 bases and J 4 bases, with 11 bases left between them. This clonotype originated in an adult man with HIV who was CMV-seropositive. The chain joins TRBV9 to TRBJ1-1; D unclear. The material was CD4+ T cells sorted from PBMCs after roughly 17-hour stimulation, obtained from a patient who received antiretroviral therapy. CDR3 residues: CASSLGRTTEAFF. The CDR3, as DNA: TGTGCCAGCAGCCTCGGACGGACCACTGAAGCTTTCTTT.